These T cell receptor beta chains were read from a single sample in a study of Tregs in tolerant kidney transplant recipients. Libraries were prepared by immunoSEQ multiplex PCR; TCRdb keeps only in-frame clonotypes and omits some of them. The sample includes tens of thousands of clones, 80% to 95% seen only once; the top ten take about 0.45%. The specimen was CD4+ T cells from blood, collected before the transplant. The origin of the receptors is a human donor who received a combined kidney and bone marrow transplant. Each CDR3 is given with its conserved first and last residue. Each record gives: clone size, J gene, D gene, V gene, CDR3 DNA, CDR3 protein. The D gene is left open where the match is weak. Size is stated for part of the rows, as once, few or many counts, or as a class when the clone is expanded.

>.|TRBJ2-7|.|TRBV5-1
TGCGCCAGCCGGCAGGGGAGTAGCGACGAGCAGTACTTC
CASRQGSSDEQYF
>.|TRBJ1-2|.|TRBV30
TGTGCCTGGGGAGCCGGGACTGTTAACTATGGCTACACCTTC
CAWGAGTVNYGYTF
>.|TRBJ2-5|.|TRBV7-5
TGTGTCAGATCGCCCGGGACAGGGGCCGAGACCCAGTACTTC
CVRSPGTGAETQYF
>few|TRBJ2-2|TRBD2|TRBV10-3
TGTGCCATCAGTGACCACGGACTAGCGGGGAACACCGGGGAGCTGTTTTTT
CAISDHGLAGNTGELFF
>.|TRBJ2-2|.|TRBV2
TGTGCCAGCAGACGGCTGGGGGGGCCTGGGAACACCGGGGAGCTGTTTTTT
CASRRLGGPGNTGELFF
>once|TRBJ1-3|.|TRBV7-2
TGTGCCAGCAGCTCAGAAAACACCATATATTTT
CASSSENTIYF
>once|TRBJ1-1|.|TRBV20-1
TGCAGTGCTATGGTCGGACAGAAAGCTTTCTTT
CSAMVGQKAFF
>once|TRBJ1-2|.|TRBV5-1
TGCGCCAGCAGCTTGGAGGCAGGGGCCCTGAGCTATGGCTACACCTTC
CASSLEAGALSYGYTF
>.|TRBJ1-4|.|TRBV5-1
TGCGCCAGCAGCTTGGTGACAGATGAAAAACTGTTTTTT
CASSLVTDEKLFF
>.|TRBJ2-1|.|TRBV5-1
TGCGCCAGCAGCTTGGAGCCGAGGGGGTCCTACAATGAGCAGTTCTTC
CASSLEPRGSYNEQFF
>once|TRBJ1-4|.|TRBV27
TGTGCCAGCAGAACCCGCGCGTCTAATGAAAAACTGTTTTTT
CASRTRASNEKLFF
>.|TRBJ2-2|.|TRBV18
TGTGCCAGCTCACCACAACAGAAAGGAACCGGGGAGCTGTTTTTT
CASSPQQKGTGELFF
>.|TRBJ2-3|TRBD2|TRBV4-2
TGTGCCAGCAGCCAAGTTAGCGGGAGCACAGATACGCAGTATTTT
CASSQVSGSTDTQYF
>.|TRBJ2-5|TRBD2|TRBV7-2
TGTGCCAGCAGCTTAGCGCAATCGGCGGGGGGGCAGCAGGAGACCCAGTACTTC
CASSLAQSAGGQQETQYF
>once|TRBJ2-1|TRBD2|TRBV29-1
TGCAGCGTTGCCCCATGGGGGGAGGGGTACAATGAGCAGTTCTTC
CSVAPWGEGYNEQFF